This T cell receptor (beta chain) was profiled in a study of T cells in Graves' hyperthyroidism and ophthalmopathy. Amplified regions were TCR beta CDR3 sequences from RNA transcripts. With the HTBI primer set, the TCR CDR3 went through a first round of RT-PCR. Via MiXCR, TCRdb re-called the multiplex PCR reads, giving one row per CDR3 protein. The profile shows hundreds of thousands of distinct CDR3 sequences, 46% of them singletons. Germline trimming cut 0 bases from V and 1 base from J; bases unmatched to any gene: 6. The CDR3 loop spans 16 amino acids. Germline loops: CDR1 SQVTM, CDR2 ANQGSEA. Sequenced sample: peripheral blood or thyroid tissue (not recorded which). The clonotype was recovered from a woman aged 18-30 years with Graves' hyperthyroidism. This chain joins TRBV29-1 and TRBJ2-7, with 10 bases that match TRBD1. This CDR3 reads CSVEDVDRGRSYEQYF. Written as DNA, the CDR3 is TGCAGCGTTGAAGATGTCGACAGGGGGCGATCCTACGAGCAGTACTTC.